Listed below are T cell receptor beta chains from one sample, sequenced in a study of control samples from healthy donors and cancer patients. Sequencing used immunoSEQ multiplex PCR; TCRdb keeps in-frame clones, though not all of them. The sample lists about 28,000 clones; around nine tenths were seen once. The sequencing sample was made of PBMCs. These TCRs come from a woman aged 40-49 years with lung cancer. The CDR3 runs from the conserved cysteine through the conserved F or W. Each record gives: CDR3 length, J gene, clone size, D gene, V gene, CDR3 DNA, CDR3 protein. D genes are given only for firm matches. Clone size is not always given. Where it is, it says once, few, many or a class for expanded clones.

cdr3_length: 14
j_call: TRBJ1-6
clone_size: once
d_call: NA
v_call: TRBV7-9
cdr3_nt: TGTGCCAGCAGCTTAGCGGGCAGGCATTCACCCCTCCACTTT
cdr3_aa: CASSLAGRHSPLHF

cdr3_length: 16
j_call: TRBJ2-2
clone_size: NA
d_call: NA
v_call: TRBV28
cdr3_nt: TGTGCCAGCAGTTTAGCGGGCCACGCGAACACCGGGGAGCTGTTTTTT
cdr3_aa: CASSLAGHANTGELFF

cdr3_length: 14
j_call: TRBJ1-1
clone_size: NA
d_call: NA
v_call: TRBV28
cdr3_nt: TGTGCCAGCAGTACCGGACAGATGAACACTGAAGCTTTCTTT
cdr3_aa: CASSTGQMNTEAFF

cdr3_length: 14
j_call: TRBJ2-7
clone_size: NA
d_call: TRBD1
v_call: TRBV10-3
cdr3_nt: TGTGCCATCGGTAACCGGGACAGGGGCTACGAGCAGTACTTC
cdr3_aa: CAIGNRDRGYEQYF

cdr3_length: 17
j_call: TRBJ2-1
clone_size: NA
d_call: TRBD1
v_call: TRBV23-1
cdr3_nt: TGCGCCAGCAGTCAATCTTGGACAGGGGGCGCGGGTAATGAGCAGTTCTTC
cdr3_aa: CASSQSWTGGAGNEQFF

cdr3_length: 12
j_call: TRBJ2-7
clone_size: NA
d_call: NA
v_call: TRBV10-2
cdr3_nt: TGCGCCAGCAGTGAATGGGGCGGTGAGCAGTACTTC
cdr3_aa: CASSEWGGEQYF

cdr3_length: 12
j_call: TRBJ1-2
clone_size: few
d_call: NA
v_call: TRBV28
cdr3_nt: TGTGCCAGCAGTTTAGCCGGTGATGGCTACACCTTC
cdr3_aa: CASSLAGDGYTF

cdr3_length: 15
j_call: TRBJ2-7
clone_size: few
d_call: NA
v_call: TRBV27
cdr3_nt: TGTGCCAGCACCTCAGCGAGGGCCGTAGGATACGAGCAGTACTTC
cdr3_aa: CASTSARAVGYEQYF

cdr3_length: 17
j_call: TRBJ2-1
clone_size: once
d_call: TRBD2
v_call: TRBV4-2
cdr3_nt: TGTGCCAGCAGCCATCCTCTTAGCGGGGGGCCATACAATGAGCAGTTCTTC
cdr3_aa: CASSHPLSGGPYNEQFF

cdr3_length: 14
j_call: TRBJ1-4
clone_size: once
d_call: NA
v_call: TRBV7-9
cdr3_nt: TGTGCCAGCAGCCTCGAGCAGGGGAGAGAAAAACTGTTTTTT
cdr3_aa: CASSLEQGREKLFF

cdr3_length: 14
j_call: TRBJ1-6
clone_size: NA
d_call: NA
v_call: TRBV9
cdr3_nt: TGTGCCAGCAGCGTAACGGTCAGGGATTCACCCCTCCACTTT
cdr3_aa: CASSVTVRDSPLHF

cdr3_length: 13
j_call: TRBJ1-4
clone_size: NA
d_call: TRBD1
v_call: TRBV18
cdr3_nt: TGTGCCAGCTCACCCGACAGGGGACTAAAACTGTTTTTT
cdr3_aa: CASSPDRGLKLFF

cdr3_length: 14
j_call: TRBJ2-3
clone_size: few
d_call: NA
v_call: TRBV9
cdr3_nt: TGTGCCAGCAGCGTAGCCGGGCTCACAGATACGCAGTATTTT
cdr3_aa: CASSVAGLTDTQYF

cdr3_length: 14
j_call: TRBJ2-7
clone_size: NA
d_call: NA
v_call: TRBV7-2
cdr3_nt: TGTGCCAGCAGCTTACGCAATGAGCGTAACGAGCAGTACTTC
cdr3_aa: CASSLRNERNEQYF

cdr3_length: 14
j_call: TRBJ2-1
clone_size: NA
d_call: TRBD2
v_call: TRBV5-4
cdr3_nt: TGTGCCAGCAGCACTCTAGCGGGGGGATATGAGCAGTTCTTC
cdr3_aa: CASSTLAGGYEQFF

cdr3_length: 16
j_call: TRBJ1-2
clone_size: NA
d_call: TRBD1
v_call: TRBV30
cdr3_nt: TGTGCCTGGAGTGTACTCCGGACAGGGGGTTACTATGGCTACACCTTC
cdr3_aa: CAWSVLRTGGYYGYTF

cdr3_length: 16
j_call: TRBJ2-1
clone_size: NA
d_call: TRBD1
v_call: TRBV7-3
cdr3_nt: TGTGCCAGCAGCTCCTATCCGGGACAGGGACGCAATGAGCAGTTCTTC
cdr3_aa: CASSSYPGQGRNEQFF

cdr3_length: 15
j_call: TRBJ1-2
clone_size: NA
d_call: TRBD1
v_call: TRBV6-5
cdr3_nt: TGTGCCAGCAGTCAGGGGACAGGGGGTAACTATGGCTACACCTTC
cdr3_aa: CASSQGTGGNYGYTF

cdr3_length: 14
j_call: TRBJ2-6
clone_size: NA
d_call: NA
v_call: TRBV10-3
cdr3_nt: TGTGCCATCAGTGATCACTCTGGGGCCAACGTCCTGACTTTC
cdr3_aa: CAISDHSGANVLTF

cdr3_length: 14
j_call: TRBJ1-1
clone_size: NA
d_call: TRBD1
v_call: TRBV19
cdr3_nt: TGTGCCAGTAGTACCCGGGACAGGTCTACTGAAGCTTTCTTT
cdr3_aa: CASSTRDRSTEAFF

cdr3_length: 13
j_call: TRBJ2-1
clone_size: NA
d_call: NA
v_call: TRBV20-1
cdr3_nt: TGCAGTGCTAGTGACACTCTATATTATGAGCAGTTCTTC
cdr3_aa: CSASDTLYYEQFF

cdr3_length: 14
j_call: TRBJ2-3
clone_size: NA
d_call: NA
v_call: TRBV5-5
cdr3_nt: TGTGCCAGCAGCTTGGTGGGCACCGGAGATACGCAGTATTTT
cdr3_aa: CASSLVGTGDTQYF

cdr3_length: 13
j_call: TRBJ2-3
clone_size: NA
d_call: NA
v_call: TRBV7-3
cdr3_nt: TGTGCCAGCAGCGACTTGACTGCCGGTACGCAGTATTTT
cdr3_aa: CASSDLTAGTQYF

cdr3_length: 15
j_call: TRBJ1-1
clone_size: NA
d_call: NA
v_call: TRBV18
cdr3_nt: TGTGCCAGCTCACCAGGGGGGCAAGGGAACACTGAAGCTTTCTTT
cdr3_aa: CASSPGGQGNTEAFF

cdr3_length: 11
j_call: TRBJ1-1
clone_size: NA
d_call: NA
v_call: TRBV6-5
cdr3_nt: TGTGCCAGCAGTAGAGGGGGTAGGGCTTTCTTT
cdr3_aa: CASSRGGRAFF

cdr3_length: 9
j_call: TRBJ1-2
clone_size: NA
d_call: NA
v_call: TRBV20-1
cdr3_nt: TGCAGTGCTCAAAGGGGCTACACCTTC
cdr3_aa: CSAQRGYTF

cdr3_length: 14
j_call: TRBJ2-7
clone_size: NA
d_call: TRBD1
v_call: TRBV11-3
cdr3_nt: TGTGCCAGCAGCTTTTCCTGGACAGGGACCGAGCAGTACTTC
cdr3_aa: CASSFSWTGTEQYF

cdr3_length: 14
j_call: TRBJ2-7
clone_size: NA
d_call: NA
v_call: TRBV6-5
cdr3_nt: TGTGCCAGCAGGGGAGACCCTCTCGGAAACGAGCAGTACTTC
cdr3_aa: CASRGDPLGNEQYF

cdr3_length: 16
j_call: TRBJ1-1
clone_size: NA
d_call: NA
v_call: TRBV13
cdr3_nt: TGTGCCAGCAGCTTAAGCAGGGTTGGGTTAGTCGCTGAAGCTTTCTTT
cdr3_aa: CASSLSRVGLVAEAFF